This is a list of T cell receptor beta chains from one sample in a study of blood T cell repertoires in COVID-19. Profiled with immunoSEQ multiplex PCR; TCRdb holds only in-frame clones, not every one. Here the sample spans 470,000 or so clones, around 85% being singletons. Sequencing used peripheral blood. Receptors originate from a human donor in a cohort sampled during active COVID-19. Each CDR3 is given with its conserved first and last residue. Each record gives: D gene, clone size, J gene, V gene, CDR3 protein, CDR3 DNA. A D gene is named only where the DNA matches it firmly. Some rows mark clone size as missing; the rest say once, few, many or name a class of expanded clone.

D gene: TRBD2
clone size: once
J gene: TRBJ2-3
V gene: TRBV7-8
CDR3 protein: CASSSIGWGYGTSGGTDTQYF
CDR3 DNA: TGTGCCAGCAGCTCTATCGGGTGGGGGTACGGGACTAGCGGGGGCACAGATACGCAGTATTTT

D gene: NA
clone size: NA
J gene: TRBJ1-2
V gene: TRBV27
CDR3 protein: CASSGTGFLGYTF
CDR3 DNA: TGTGCCAGCAGTGGCACAGGTTTTTTAGGCTACACCTTC

D gene: NA
clone size: NA
J gene: TRBJ2-1
V gene: TRBV7-9
CDR3 protein: CASSLVRGPGSYNEQFF
CDR3 DNA: TGTGCCAGCAGCTTAGTTCGTGGGCCGGGGTCCTACAATGAGCAGTTCTTC

D gene: TRBD1
clone size: NA
J gene: TRBJ2-7
V gene: TRBV19
CDR3 protein: CASRSTGAGDEQYF
CDR3 DNA: TGTGCCAGTAGGTCGACAGGGGCCGGTGACGAGCAGTACTTC

D gene: NA
clone size: NA
J gene: TRBJ2-7
V gene: TRBV5-1
CDR3 protein: CASSLSQGVYEQYF
CDR3 DNA: TGCGCCAGCAGCTTGTCACAGGGAGTGTACGAGCAGTACTTC

D gene: NA
clone size: NA
J gene: TRBJ1-1
V gene: TRBV19
CDR3 protein: CASTPTAYSEAFF
CDR3 DNA: TGTGCCAGTACCCCGACAGCGTACTCTGAAGCTTTCTTT

D gene: TRBD2
clone size: NA
J gene: TRBJ2-5
V gene: TRBV5-1
CDR3 protein: CASSLGRSGLLQETQYF
CDR3 DNA: TGCGCCAGCAGCTTGGGGCGGTCGGGACTACTCCAAGAGACCCAGTACTTC

D gene: TRBD1
clone size: NA
J gene: TRBJ2-5
V gene: TRBV3-1/TRBV3-2
CDR3 protein: CASSPTGDGETQYF
CDR3 DNA: TGTGCCAGCAGCCCGACAGGGGATGGGGAGACCCAGTACTTC

D gene: NA
clone size: NA
J gene: TRBJ2-6
V gene: TRBV21-1
CDR3 protein: CASSKTPPGQGVPRSLSGANVLTF
CDR3 DNA: TGTGCCAGCAGCAAAACCCCTCCGGGACAGGGTGTCCCGAGATCCCTCTCTGGGGCCAACGTCCTGACTTTC

D gene: TRBD2
clone size: NA
J gene: TRBJ2-3
V gene: TRBV27
CDR3 protein: CASSLPGLAGVTDTQYF
CDR3 DNA: TGTGCCAGCAGTTTACCGGGACTAGCGGGAGTTACAGATACGCAGTATTTT

D gene: TRBD2
clone size: NA
J gene: TRBJ2-3
V gene: TRBV15
CDR3 protein: CATSRASAGLAGGTDTQYF
CDR3 DNA: TGTGCCACCAGCAGAGCCTCAGCGGGTCTAGCGGGAGGAACAGATACGCAGTATTTT

D gene: NA
clone size: NA
J gene: TRBJ2-3
V gene: TRBV29-1
CDR3 protein: CSVISLRGPRPQYF
CDR3 DNA: TGCAGCGTTATCTCGCTAAGGGGTCCGCGTCCGCAGTATTTT

D gene: TRBD2
clone size: NA
J gene: TRBJ2-1
V gene: TRBV5-1
CDR3 protein: CASSFEVAGSYNEQFF
CDR3 DNA: TGCGCCAGCAGCTTCGAAGTAGCGGGATCCTACAATGAGCAGTTCTTC

D gene: NA
clone size: few
J gene: TRBJ2-7
V gene: TRBV3-1/TRBV3-2
CDR3 protein: CASSQVQGHVTF
CDR3 DNA: TGTGCCAGCAGCCAAGTCCAGGGGCACGTTACGTTC

D gene: NA
clone size: NA
J gene: TRBJ2-7
V gene: TRBV27
CDR3 protein: CASSLAERSYEQYF
CDR3 DNA: TGTGCCAGCAGTTTGGCGGAAAGGTCTTACGAGCAGTACTTC

D gene: NA
clone size: once
J gene: TRBJ1-1
V gene: TRBV6-6
CDR3 protein: CASSFPPVDFTEAFF
CDR3 DNA: TGTGCCAGCAGCTTTCCGCCGGTCGACTTCACTGAAGCTTTCTTT

D gene: TRBD1
clone size: NA
J gene: TRBJ2-1
V gene: TRBV5-4
CDR3 protein: CASSQPGQLTYNEQFF
CDR3 DNA: TGTGCCAGCAGCCAACCGGGACAGCTGACCTACAATGAGCAGTTCTTC

D gene: TRBD1
clone size: NA
J gene: TRBJ1-1
V gene: TRBV11-2
CDR3 protein: CASSSPPETGRGFF
CDR3 DNA: TGTGCCAGCAGCTCCCCCCCGGAGACAGGGCGGGGATTCTTT

D gene: TRBD2
clone size: NA
J gene: TRBJ2-1
V gene: TRBV11-2
CDR3 protein: CASSLDPPAGGYNEQFF
CDR3 DNA: TGTGCCAGCAGCTTAGATCCCCCAGCGGGAGGATACAATGAGCAGTTCTTC

D gene: TRBD2
clone size: NA
J gene: TRBJ2-3
V gene: TRBV9
CDR3 protein: CASSRRLAGVGTDTQYF
CDR3 DNA: TGTGCCAGCAGCAGACGACTAGCGGGAGTAGGAACAGATACGCAGTATTTT

D gene: NA
clone size: NA
J gene: TRBJ2-2
V gene: TRBV7-3
CDR3 protein: CASSPVGADTGELFF
CDR3 DNA: TGTGCCAGCAGCCCGGTAGGAGCTGACACCGGGGAGCTGTTTTTT

D gene: NA
clone size: NA
J gene: TRBJ1-2
V gene: TRBV20-1
CDR3 protein: CSARDLSGYTF
CDR3 DNA: TGCAGTGCTAGAGATCTAAGCGGCTACACCTTC

D gene: NA
clone size: NA
J gene: TRBJ1-2
V gene: TRBV28
CDR3 protein: CASGLPQNYGYTF
CDR3 DNA: TGTGCCAGCGGGCTCCCTCAGAACTATGGCTACACCTTC

D gene: NA
clone size: NA
J gene: TRBJ2-2
V gene: TRBV9
CDR3 protein: CASSVTQGADTGELFF
CDR3 DNA: TGTGCCAGCAGCGTAACACAGGGCGCGGACACCGGGGAGCTGTTTTTT

D gene: NA
clone size: NA
J gene: TRBJ1-2
V gene: TRBV15
CDR3 protein: CATSRGRGPLNYGYTF
CDR3 DNA: TGTGCCACCAGCAGAGGTCGAGGGCCCCTTAACTATGGCTACACCTTC

D gene: TRBD2
clone size: once
J gene: TRBJ2-7
V gene: TRBV19
CDR3 protein: CASSIRTSGRDEQYF
CDR3 DNA: TGTGCCAGTAGTATACGTACTAGCGGGAGGGACGAGCAGTACTTC

D gene: TRBD2
clone size: once
J gene: TRBJ2-2
V gene: TRBV3-1/TRBV3-2
CDR3 protein: CASSPSGLAGAINAGELFF
CDR3 DNA: TGTGCCAGCAGCCCGTCGGGACTAGCGGGAGCAATTAACGCCGGGGAGCTGTTTTTT

D gene: TRBD2
clone size: NA
J gene: TRBJ2-3
V gene: TRBV7-9
CDR3 protein: CASSLRTSWRSGADTQYF
CDR3 DNA: TGTGCCAGCAGCTTACGGACTAGCTGGAGAAGTGGTGCGGATACGCAGTATTTT

D gene: NA
clone size: NA
J gene: TRBJ1-2
V gene: TRBV11-2
CDR3 protein: CASTLDLPENYGYTF
CDR3 DNA: TGTGCCAGCACCCTAGACCTCCCCGAGAACTATGGCTACACCTTC

D gene: NA
clone size: few
J gene: TRBJ2-1
V gene: TRBV11-2
CDR3 protein: CASSLERTVFEQFF
CDR3 DNA: TGTGCCAGCAGCTTAGAAAGGACAGTTTTTGAGCAGTTCTTC

D gene: NA
clone size: few
J gene: TRBJ1-1
V gene: TRBV2
CDR3 protein: CASRVAGNTEAFF
CDR3 DNA: TGTGCCAGCAGGGTAGCTGGGAACACTGAAGCTTTCTTT

D gene: TRBD2
clone size: NA
J gene: TRBJ2-7
V gene: TRBV4-1
CDR3 protein: CASSQDSPTSGGFYEQYF
CDR3 DNA: TGCGCCAGCAGCCAAGATTCGCCGACTAGCGGAGGATTCTACGAGCAGTACTTC

D gene: TRBD2
clone size: NA
J gene: TRBJ2-5
V gene: TRBV7-2
CDR3 protein: CASSLGASGSTETQYF
CDR3 DNA: TGTGCCAGCAGCTTAGGGGCCAGCGGGAGCACTGAGACCCAGTACTTC

D gene: NA
clone size: NA
J gene: TRBJ2-6
V gene: TRBV28
CDR3 protein: CASSSPRGANVLTF
CDR3 DNA: TGTGCCAGCAGTTCCCCCAGGGGGGCCAACGTCCTGACTTTC

D gene: NA
clone size: NA
J gene: TRBJ1-2
V gene: TRBV7-9
CDR3 protein: CASSHPRVHGYTF
CDR3 DNA: TGTGCCAGCAGCCATCCACGGGTCCATGGCTACACCTTC

D gene: NA
clone size: NA
J gene: TRBJ2-5
V gene: TRBV10-3
CDR3 protein: CAISGPRGETQYF
CDR3 DNA: TGTGCCATCAGTGGCCCCCGAGGAGAGACCCAGTACTTC

D gene: NA
clone size: NA
J gene: TRBJ2-7
V gene: TRBV30
CDR3 protein: CAWSAADPYEQYF
CDR3 DNA: TGTGCCTGGAGTGCAGCGGACCCCTACGAGCAGTACTTC

D gene: TRBD1
clone size: NA
J gene: TRBJ2-5
V gene: TRBV5-5
CDR3 protein: CASSSPGGTGGGETQYF
CDR3 DNA: TGTGCCAGCAGCTCGCCGGGCGGGACAGGGGGCGGAGAGACCCAGTACTTC

D gene: TRBD2
clone size: NA
J gene: TRBJ2-6
V gene: TRBV19
CDR3 protein: CASAGGTGANVLTF
CDR3 DNA: TGTGCCAGTGCGGGAGGCACTGGGGCCAACGTCCTGACTTTC

D gene: TRBD2
clone size: NA
J gene: TRBJ2-3
V gene: TRBV4-3
CDR3 protein: CASSQVSGLGSADTQYF
CDR3 DNA: TGCGCCAGCAGCCAAGTGTCGGGACTAGGAAGTGCAGATACGCAGTATTTT

D gene: TRBD1
clone size: NA
J gene: TRBJ1-5
V gene: TRBV5-8
CDR3 protein: CASSPLRGQGDQPQHF
CDR3 DNA: TGTGCCAGCAGCCCCCTGAGGGGACAGGGGGATCAGCCCCAGCATTTT

D gene: TRBD2
clone size: NA
J gene: TRBJ2-1
V gene: TRBV20-1
CDR3 protein: CSASPRAGGSYNEQFF
CDR3 DNA: TGCAGTGCCAGTCCAAGAGCGGGGGGCTCCTACAATGAGCAGTTCTTC

D gene: NA
clone size: NA
J gene: TRBJ2-3
V gene: TRBV5-5
CDR3 protein: CASSSKQGTDTQYF
CDR3 DNA: TGTGCCAGCAGCTCTAAACAGGGAACAGATACGCAGTATTTT

D gene: NA
clone size: NA
J gene: TRBJ2-2
V gene: TRBV4-3
CDR3 protein: CASSQAGVGTGELFF
CDR3 DNA: TGCGCCAGCAGCCAAGCGGGAGTAGGTACCGGGGAGCTGTTTTTT

D gene: NA
clone size: NA
J gene: TRBJ1-1
V gene: TRBV5-1
CDR3 protein: CASTGAPMNTEAFF
CDR3 DNA: TGCGCCAGCACAGGGGCCCCAATGAACACTGAAGCTTTCTTT

D gene: NA
clone size: NA
J gene: TRBJ2-7
V gene: TRBV2
CDR3 protein: CASSPGHSKYF
CDR3 DNA: TGTGCCAGCAGTCCGGGACACTCAAAGTACTTC

D gene: TRBD2
clone size: NA
J gene: TRBJ2-5
V gene: TRBV5-1
CDR3 protein: CASSLDPGGGTQYF
CDR3 DNA: TGCGCCAGCAGCTTGGATCCGGGAGGGGGGACCCAGTACTTC

D gene: NA
clone size: NA
J gene: TRBJ1-1
V gene: TRBV29-1
CDR3 protein: CSASHTEAFF
CDR3 DNA: TGCAGCGCCTCCCACACTGAAGCTTTCTTT

D gene: NA
clone size: NA
J gene: TRBJ1-1
V gene: TRBV7-3
CDR3 protein: CASSLMEADNTEAFF
CDR3 DNA: TGTGCCAGCAGCTTAATGGAGGCAGACAACACTGAAGCTTTCTTT

D gene: TRBD2
clone size: NA
J gene: TRBJ2-7
V gene: TRBV6-6
CDR3 protein: CASSTSGRSWEQYF
CDR3 DNA: TGTGCCAGCAGTACTAGCGGGAGGTCTTGGGAGCAGTACTTC

D gene: TRBD1
clone size: few
J gene: TRBJ2-2
V gene: TRBV7-7
CDR3 protein: CASSTGQGATGELFF
CDR3 DNA: TGTGCTAGCAGCACGGGACAGGGTGCCACCGGGGAGCTGTTTTTT

D gene: TRBD2
clone size: NA
J gene: TRBJ2-2
V gene: TRBV4-3
CDR3 protein: CASSQETSGSAGELFF
CDR3 DNA: TGCGCCAGCAGCCAAGAGACTAGCGGGAGCGCCGGGGAGCTGTTTTTT

D gene: TRBD1
clone size: NA
J gene: TRBJ1-1
V gene: TRBV10-3
CDR3 protein: CAISRGADTEAFF
CDR3 DNA: TGTGCCATAAGCAGGGGGGCGGACACTGAAGCTTTCTTT

D gene: NA
clone size: NA
J gene: TRBJ1-2
V gene: TRBV28
CDR3 protein: CASSFPSPGSYGYTF
CDR3 DNA: TGTGCCAGCAGTTTCCCCTCCCCGGGGTCCTATGGCTACACCTTC

D gene: NA
clone size: NA
J gene: TRBJ1-1
V gene: TRBV18
CDR3 protein: CASSGGVNTEAFF
CDR3 DNA: TGTGCCAGCTCCGGGGGGGTGAACACTGAAGCTTTCTTT

D gene: TRBD1
clone size: NA
J gene: TRBJ1-5
V gene: TRBV7-2
CDR3 protein: CASRPGDRGVNQPQHF
CDR3 DNA: TGTGCCAGCAGACCGGGAGACAGGGGAGTCAATCAGCCCCAGCATTTT